Listed here are 2 T cell receptor beta chains from one sample, sequenced in a study of CD8 T cells in ankylosing spondylitis. Broader study findings: There was a TCR beta motif, made of several highly homologous variants, that appeared characteristic of ankylosing spondylitis blood.

The antigens for these receptors are not known. TCRdb reprocessed the 5' RACE reads with MiXCR, giving one entry per CDR3 protein. This table holds around 890,000 distinct CDR3 sequences, roughly 10% found once. The sample comprised blood, either unsorted or a sorted T cell fraction (not recorded which). These TCRs come from a male donor with ankylosing spondylitis.

The V gene is TRBV5-6, the J gene TRBJ2-5; TRBD2 matches at 10 bases. From germline, CDR1 is SGHDT and CDR2 YYEEEE. V shed 4 bases and J 5 bases; nucleotides not matched to a gene: 5. This CDR3 is 14 amino acids long. The CDR3 loop reads CASSEASGGETQYF. The CDR3 DNA follows: TGTGCCAGCAGCGAGGCTAGCGGGGGCGAGACCCAGTACTTC.

The V and J genes are TRBV20-1 and TRBJ1-2; 8 bases match TRBD1. The CDR3 extends over 15 amino acids. V was pared by 3 bases and J by 8 bases, with 14 bases of the junction left unmatched. Germline V gene data show CDR1 as DFQATT and CDR2 as SNEGSKA (reference sequence). The CDR3 nucleotides read TGCAGTGCTAGTCAGGGGGCAGGGAGGAGCTACGGCTACACCTTC. It specifies CSASQGAGRSYGYTF.